Described below is a single T cell receptor beta chain sequence and its context. The antigen it binds to is not known. The input lacks base qualities; no much larger clone sits a single base away. Based on the germline V gene, the CDR1 and CDR2 sequences are MNHNS and SASEGT. The CDR3 has 15 amino acids, counting the end cysteine and phenylalanine. CDR3 DNA only is kept here, 45 bases in frame from base 1. V and J lose 6 bases and 4 bases, and a span of 16 bases separates them. The data stem from a study of post-analysis software for immune sequencing data (dated by TCRdb to between 2014 and 2016). General notes on the study: Disease courses on record covered relapsing-remitting, secondary progressive and progressive-relapsing multiple sclerosis, though some patients had no subtype annotation. The multiple sclerosis patient repertoires were compared with about a dozen previously published healthy control repertoires from donors aged about 6 to 28 years. A subset of samples was prepared in parallel using single-end sample barcoding, then pooled and co-amplified after Illumina adapter ligation.

Summary of the overall study and its limitations: Significantly lower normalized Chao1 diversity was found in multiple sclerosis patients than in controls, suggesting substantial peripheral T-cell clonal expansion. The multiple sclerosis patient group was slightly younger than the control group. Four to six TRBV segments, including TRBV5-6, TRBV5-1 and TRBV20-1, were significantly more frequent in patients than controls. Direct clustering with F measure showed strong co-clustering of samples prepared in the same batch, prompting a batch-effect correction.

Receptor amplification or capture employed PCR. Sequencing was performed on an Illumina HiSeq 2500. Unique molecular identifiers were incorporated into TCR beta cDNA libraries to reduce PCR and sequencing biases. Every 1 to 10 million input T cells yielded 500,000 or so cDNA molecules, meaning each molecule approximated one T cell. The patient libraries were prepared and sequenced using the same protocol as the earlier healthy control dataset. Samples belonging to the same batch were prepared together, multiplexed and sequenced on a shared HiSeq lane. Concerning the study's data processing: Raw barcoded reads were processed with MIGEC, discarding single-read molecular identifier groups before consensus assembly and CDR3 extraction. VDJtools was used for post-analysis of the clonotype tables, with diversity normalized by down-sampling every dataset to the smallest sample size. To correct batch-related cross-sample contamination, repertoire overlap clustering matched CDR3 amino acid sequences but not nucleotide sequences. Clones were called with MiXCR by TCRdb after fastp trimmed the public reads at Q25, and only in-frame beta chains were retained. Rows are combined by CDR3 protein, so each entry shows the most common genes and DNA. The V and J calls were not made by the authors but by TCRdb's processing. In this sample the table shows 700,000 to 900,000 distinct CDR3 sequences, about half of which occur a single time. Just under 5% of the sample is taken by the ten largest.

To demonstrate the VDJtools post-analysis software, the study profiled TCR beta repertoires from the peripheral blood of about 13 young patients with multiple sclerosis. Multiple sclerosis patients were children and adolescents aged 6 to 15 years. Rearrangement joined TRBV6-1 to TRBJ1-5; no D gene can be assigned with confidence. Sequenced: blood. The sequence derives from a girl aged 5-17 years with multiple sclerosis. CDR3 sequence: CASRYQSSSNQPQHF. In nucleotides, the sequence is TGTGCCAGCAGATACCAAAGTAGCTCAAATCAGCCCCAGCATTTT.